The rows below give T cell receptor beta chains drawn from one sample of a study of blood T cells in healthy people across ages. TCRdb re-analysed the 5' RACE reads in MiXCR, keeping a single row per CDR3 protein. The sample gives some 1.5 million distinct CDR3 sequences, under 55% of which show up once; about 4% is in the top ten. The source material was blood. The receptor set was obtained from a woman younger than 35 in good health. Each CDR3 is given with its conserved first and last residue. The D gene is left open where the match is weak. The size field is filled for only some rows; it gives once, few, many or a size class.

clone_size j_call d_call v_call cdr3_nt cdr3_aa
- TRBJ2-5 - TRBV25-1 TGTGCCAGCAGTGAATACACGGGGGAAACCCAGTACTTC CASSEYTGETQYF
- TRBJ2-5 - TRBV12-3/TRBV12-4 TGTGCCAGCAGTGACCGGGCCGTAGGGGGGACCCAGTACTTC CASSDRAVGGTQYF
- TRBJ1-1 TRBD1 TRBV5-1 TGCGCCAGCAGTACGGGGACAGGGGGCGGCACTGAAGCTTTCTTT CASSTGTGGGTEAFF
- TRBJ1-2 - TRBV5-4 TGTGCCAGCAGCCATAAGACACCGAACCATGGCTACACCTTC CASSHKTPNHGYTF
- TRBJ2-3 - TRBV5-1 TGCGCCAGCAGCACCGAGGACAGCACAGATACGCAGTATTTT CASSTEDSTDTQYF
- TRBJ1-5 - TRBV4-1 TGCGCCAGCAGCCAAATAGGGAATCAGCCCCAGCATTTT CASSQIGNQPQHF
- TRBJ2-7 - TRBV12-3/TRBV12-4 TGTGCCAGCACCACGGGGAACAACGCCTACGAGCAGTACTTC CASTTGNNAYEQYF
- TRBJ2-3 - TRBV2 TGTGCCAGCCCGGGCCGACAGACAGATACGCAGTATTTT CASPGRQTDTQYF
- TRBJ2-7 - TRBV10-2 TGCGCCAGCAGTGAGAACATCGGCTACGAGCAGTACTTC CASSENIGYEQYF
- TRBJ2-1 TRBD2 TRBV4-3 TGCGCCAGCAGCCGCGGACTAGCGGGAACCTACAATGAGCAGTTCTTC CASSRGLAGTYNEQFF
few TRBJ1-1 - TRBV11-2 TGTGCCAGCAGCTTAGGGGGCGCCGGGATTTTCACTGAAGCTTTCTTT CASSLGGAGIFTEAFF
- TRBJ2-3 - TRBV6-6 TGTGCCAGCAGTTACTGGGTGGGGCCGGAGTGGAGAGATACGCAGTATTTT CASSYWVGPEWRDTQYF
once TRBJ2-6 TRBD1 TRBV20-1 TGCGGTGCAACGGACAGGTCTGGGGCCAACGTCCTGACTTTC CGATDRSGANVLTF
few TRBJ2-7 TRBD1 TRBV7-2 TGTGCCAGTAGGGAGGGGACAGGGGGCTCCTACGAGCAGTACTTC CASREGTGGSYEQYF
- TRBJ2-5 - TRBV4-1 TGCGCCAGCAGCCATCTGACAGCCAGCCAAGAGACCCAGTACTTC CASSHLTASQETQYF
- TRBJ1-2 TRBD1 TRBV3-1 TGTGCCAGCAGCCCGACGACAGGGGGCGCGTATGGCTACACCTTC CASSPTTGGAYGYTF
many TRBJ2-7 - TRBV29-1 TGCAGCGTGGGACACCTCAGTAACGAGCAGTACTTC CSVGHLSNEQYF
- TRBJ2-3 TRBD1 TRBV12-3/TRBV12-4 TGTGCCAGCAGTTTACCGGGACAGCTCGATGATACGCAGTATTTT CASSLPGQLDDTQYF
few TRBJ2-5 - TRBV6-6 TGTGCCAGCAGAATACACTTGGTGGGCGAGACCCAGTACTTC CASRIHLVGETQYF
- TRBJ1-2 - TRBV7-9 TGTGCCAGCAGCTTAGCGCGGGAGGGCTATGGCTACACCTTC CASSLAREGYGYTF
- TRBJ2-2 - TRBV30 TGTGCCTGGAGTGCCTCCCCTGGCGGGGAGCTGTTTTTT CAWSASPGGELFF
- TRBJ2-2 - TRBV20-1 TGCAGTGCTAGAGATCTGTTGGGGGTTGGAACCGGGGAGCTGTTTTTT CSARDLLGVGTGELFF
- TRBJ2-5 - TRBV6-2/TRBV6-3 TGTGCCAGCAGTTATGCCCCGGAAGGGGGTGAGACCCAGTACTTC CASSYAPEGGETQYF
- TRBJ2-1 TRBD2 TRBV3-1 TGTGCCAGCAGCCTTAGCGGGAGAGTAGGTGAGCAGTTCTTC CASSLSGRVGEQFF
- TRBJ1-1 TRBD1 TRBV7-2 TGTGCCAGCAGCTTCCGGGACAGAGTGAACACTGAAGCTTTCTTT CASSFRDRVNTEAFF
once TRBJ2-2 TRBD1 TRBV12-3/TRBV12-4 TGTGCCTGCGACAGGGACCTGAACACCGGGGAGCTGTTTTTT CACDRDLNTGELFF
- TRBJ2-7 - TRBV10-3 TGTGCCACCCGAGGGGTCGATACCTACAATGAGCAGTACTTC CATRGVDTYNEQYF
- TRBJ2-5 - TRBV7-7 TGTGCCAGCAGCTTAGGTGGCACCCATTTGGGAGAGACCCAGTACTTC CASSLGGTHLGETQYF
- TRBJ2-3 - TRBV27 TGTGCCAGCAGTACCTCATCGGGCGATACGCAGTATTTT CASSTSSGDTQYF
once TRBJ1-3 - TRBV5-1 TGCGCCAGCAGCTACGGGACAATCTCTGGAAACACCATATATTTT CASSYGTISGNTIYF
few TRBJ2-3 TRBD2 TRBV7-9 TGTGCCAGCAGCTTTGGCGGGGGGGCCCGGGCAGATACGCAGTATTTT CASSFGGGARADTQYF
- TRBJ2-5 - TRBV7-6 TGTGCCAGCAGTCGTGTCCTGGGCAGCCCCCAAGAGACCCAGTACTTC CASSRVLGSPQETQYF
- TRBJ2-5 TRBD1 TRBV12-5 TGTGCTAGTGGCCAGGGACAGGGCCAAGAGACCCAGTACTTC CASGQGQGQETQYF
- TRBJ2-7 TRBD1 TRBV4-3 TGCGCCAGCAGCCAGGATACCGGGACAGGGAATAACGAGCAGTACTTC CASSQDTGTGNNEQYF
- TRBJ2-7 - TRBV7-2 TGTGCCAGCAGCTTAGGGCCTAGCGAGAACTACGAGCAGTACTTC CASSLGPSENYEQYF